These T cell receptor beta chains were read from a single sample in a study of cytomegalovirus exposure and HLA in healthy donors. The protocol was immunoSEQ multiplex PCR, while the TCRdb copy is restricted to in-frame clones and leaves out a portion. The data contain around 130,000 clones, about three quarters of them seen just once; the ten biggest clones take up under 1.2%. Sequencing was performed on PBMCs. The origin of the receptors is a human donor in good health. The CDR3 runs from the conserved cysteine through the conserved F or W. Each record gives: D gene, J gene, V gene, clone size, CDR3 protein, CDR3 DNA. A D gene is named only where the DNA matches it firmly. Some rows have no size entry. The others give once, few or many, or a class for an expanded clone.

D gene: NA; J gene: TRBJ2-7; V gene: TRBV19; clone size: once; CDR3 protein: CASSMGTQSYEQYF; CDR3 DNA: TGTGCCAGTAGTATGGGGACACAATCCTACGAGCAGTACTTC
D gene: TRBD2; J gene: TRBJ2-1; V gene: TRBV7-2; clone size: NA; CDR3 protein: CASSSYSGEYNEQFF; CDR3 DNA: TGTGCCAGCAGCTCCTATAGCGGGGAATACAATGAGCAGTTCTTC
D gene: NA; J gene: TRBJ1-3; V gene: TRBV9; clone size: NA; CDR3 protein: CASSVGGGNTIYF; CDR3 DNA: TGTGCCAGCAGCGTAGGAGGTGGAAACACCATATATTTT
D gene: NA; J gene: TRBJ2-5; V gene: TRBV5-1; clone size: NA; CDR3 protein: CASSGEGTQYF; CDR3 DNA: TGCGCCAGCTCCGGGGAAGGGACCCAGTACTTC
D gene: TRBD1; J gene: TRBJ1-5; V gene: TRBV6-5; clone size: once; CDR3 protein: CASRPTGVNNQPQHF; CDR3 DNA: TGTGCCAGCAGGCCCACAGGGGTGAACAATCAGCCCCAGCATTTT
D gene: TRBD2; J gene: TRBJ2-4; V gene: TRBV11-2; clone size: NA; CDR3 protein: CASSLSGGAWNIQYF; CDR3 DNA: TGTGCCAGCAGCTTATCGGGGGGGGCCTGGAACATTCAGTACTTC
D gene: TRBD2; J gene: TRBJ2-1; V gene: TRBV5-6; clone size: once; CDR3 protein: CASSASGKPYNEQFF; CDR3 DNA: TGTGCCAGCAGCGCTAGCGGAAAACCCTACAATGAGCAGTTCTTC
D gene: TRBD1; J gene: TRBJ1-1; V gene: TRBV19; clone size: few; CDR3 protein: CASTGGQAFF; CDR3 DNA: TGTGCCAGTACAGGGGGACAAGCTTTCTTT
D gene: NA; J gene: TRBJ2-1; V gene: TRBV11-3; clone size: NA; CDR3 protein: CASSHPGDEQFF; CDR3 DNA: TGTGCCAGCAGCCACCCAGGGGATGAGCAGTTCTTC
D gene: NA; J gene: TRBJ1-1; V gene: TRBV9; clone size: NA; CDR3 protein: CASSVGGGTFTEAFF; CDR3 DNA: TGTGCCAGCAGCGTAGGGGGAGGGACGTTCACTGAAGCTTTCTTT
D gene: NA; J gene: TRBJ2-7; V gene: TRBV19; clone size: NA; CDR3 protein: CATTPTGGPYEQYF; CDR3 DNA: TGTGCCACCACCCCGACGGGGGGCCCCTACGAGCAGTACTTC
D gene: TRBD2; J gene: TRBJ2-1; V gene: TRBV4-2; clone size: NA; CDR3 protein: CASSQEGSGAPTNEQFF; CDR3 DNA: TGTGCCAGCAGCCAAGAGGGAAGCGGGGCCCCCACCAATGAGCAGTTCTTC
D gene: NA; J gene: TRBJ1-2; V gene: TRBV6-5; clone size: NA; CDR3 protein: CASSEEPRIGGYTF; CDR3 DNA: TGTGCCAGCAGTGAGGAGCCCCGGATTGGTGGCTACACCTTC
D gene: NA; J gene: TRBJ1-3; V gene: TRBV11-2; clone size: NA; CDR3 protein: CASSHNRDFGNTIYF; CDR3 DNA: TGTGCCAGCAGCCACAATAGGGACTTTGGAAACACCATATATTTT
D gene: TRBD2; J gene: TRBJ2-7; V gene: TRBV11-2; clone size: NA; CDR3 protein: CASSPWMGGGSYEQYF; CDR3 DNA: TGTGCCAGCAGCCCCTGGATGGGGGGGGGATCCTACGAGCAGTACTTC
D gene: NA; J gene: TRBJ2-5; V gene: TRBV10-3; clone size: NA; CDR3 protein: CAISESRSETQYF; CDR3 DNA: TGTGCCATCAGTGAGTCCAGGTCAGAGACCCAGTACTTC
D gene: NA; J gene: TRBJ1-1; V gene: TRBV5-6; clone size: few; CDR3 protein: CASSSYLSRAFF; CDR3 DNA: TGTGCCAGCAGCTCGTACCTGTCTCGGGCTTTCTTT
D gene: NA; J gene: TRBJ1-6; V gene: TRBV7-9; clone size: NA; CDR3 protein: CSSSFPNSPLHF; CDR3 DNA: TGTTCCAGCAGCTTTCCAAATTCACCCCTCCACTTT
D gene: NA; J gene: TRBJ2-5; V gene: TRBV2; clone size: NA; CDR3 protein: CASSKPPQETQYF; CDR3 DNA: TGTGCCAGCTCGAAGCCCCCACAAGAGACCCAGTACTTC
D gene: NA; J gene: TRBJ1-3; V gene: TRBV7-9; clone size: NA; CDR3 protein: CASSLFWDNSGNTIYF; CDR3 DNA: TGTGCCAGCAGCTTATTCTGGGACAACTCTGGAAACACCATATATTTT
D gene: NA; J gene: TRBJ1-1; V gene: TRBV4-1; clone size: NA; CDR3 protein: CASRNRVMDTEAFF; CDR3 DNA: TGCGCCAGCAGAAACCGGGTTATGGACACTGAAGCTTTCTTT
D gene: NA; J gene: TRBJ2-7; V gene: TRBV19; clone size: NA; CDR3 protein: CASSIAEGSHEQYF; CDR3 DNA: TGTGCCAGTAGTATAGCAGAGGGATCTCACGAGCAGTACTTC